This TCR beta chain emerged from a study of T-cell memory formation after mild COVID-19. This clonotype was recorded many times. TCRdb processed the 5' RACE reads anew with MiXCR; each CDR3 protein has one entry. This sample has 25,000 to 35,000 distinct CDR3 sequences; around 6.8% occur once, and the top ten carry roughly 13%. This CDR3 contains 15 residues. Germline CDR1 reads SGHTA; CDR2 reads FQGTGA. Trimming took 4 bases from V and 3 from J; bases not matched to a gene: 5. The V gene is TRBV7-3, the J gene TRBJ2-2; 7 positions agree with TRBD2. The receptor comes from an adult woman who had mild COVID-19 (a few samples of this study predate the infection). Cell type and time point are not known. Source material: PBMCs or a T cell subset sorted from them (not recorded which). The CDR3 loop is CASSSGLGDTGELFF. CDR3 DNA sequence: TGTGCCAGCAGCTCCGGACTAGGCGACACCGGGGAGCTGTTTTTT.